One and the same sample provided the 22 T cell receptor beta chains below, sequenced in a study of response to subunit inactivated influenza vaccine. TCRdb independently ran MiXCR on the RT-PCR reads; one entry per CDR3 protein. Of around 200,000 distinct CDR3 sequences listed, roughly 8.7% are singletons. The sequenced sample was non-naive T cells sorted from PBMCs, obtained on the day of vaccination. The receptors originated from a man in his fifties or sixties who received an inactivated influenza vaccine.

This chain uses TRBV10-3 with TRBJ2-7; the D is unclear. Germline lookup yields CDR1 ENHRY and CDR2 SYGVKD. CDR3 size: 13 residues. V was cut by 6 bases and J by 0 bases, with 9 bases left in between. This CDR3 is CAIRRTDSYEQYF. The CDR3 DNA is TGTGCCATCAGGAGGACGGACTCCTACGAGCAGTACTTC.

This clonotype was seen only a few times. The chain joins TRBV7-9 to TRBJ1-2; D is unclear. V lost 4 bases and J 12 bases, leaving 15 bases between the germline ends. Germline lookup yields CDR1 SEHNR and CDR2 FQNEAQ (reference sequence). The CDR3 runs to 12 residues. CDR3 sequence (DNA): TGTGCCAGCAGCTCTATTGGACGGCCGGACACCTTC. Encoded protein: CASSSIGRPDTF. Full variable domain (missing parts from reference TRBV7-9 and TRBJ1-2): DTGVSQNPRHKITKRGQNVTFRCDPISEHNRLYWYRQTLGQGPEFLTYFQNEAQLEKSRLLSDRFSAERPKGSFSTLEIQRTEQGDSAMYLCASSSIGRPDTFGSGTRLTVV.

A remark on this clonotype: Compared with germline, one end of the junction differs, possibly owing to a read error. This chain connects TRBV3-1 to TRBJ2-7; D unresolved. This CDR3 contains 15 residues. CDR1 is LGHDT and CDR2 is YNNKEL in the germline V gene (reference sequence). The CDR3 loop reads CASTQEAPCTYEQYF. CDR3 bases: TGTGCCAGCACCCAAGAGGCGCCTTGTACCTACGAGCAGTACTTC.

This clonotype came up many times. The CDR3, as DNA: TGTGCCAGCAGCTTAGGTGACAGGGTCTCATACGAGCAGTACTTC. Residues: CASSLGDRVSYEQYF. The gene calls are TRBV13 and TRBJ2-7, with 7 bases aligning to TRBD1. The CDR3 is 15 amino acids. The V gene end was trimmed by 0 bases and the J gene end by 4 bases; junction bases not matched to a gene: 6. The germline gives CDR1 PRHDT, CDR2 FYEKMQ (reference sequence). Based on the CDR3 plus reference TRBV13 and TRBJ2-7, the full variable domain is AAGVIQSPRHLIKEKRETATLKCYPIPRHDTVYWYQQGPGQDPQFLISFYEKMQSDKGSIPDRFSAQQFSDYHSELNMSSLELGDSALYFCASSLGDRVSYEQYFGPGTRLTVT.

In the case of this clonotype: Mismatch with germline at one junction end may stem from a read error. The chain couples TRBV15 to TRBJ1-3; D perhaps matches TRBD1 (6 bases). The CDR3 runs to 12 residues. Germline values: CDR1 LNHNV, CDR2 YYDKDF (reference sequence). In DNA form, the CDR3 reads TGTGCCACCAGCAGGGAACAGGGTTTATTCGATTTT. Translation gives CATSREQGLFDF.

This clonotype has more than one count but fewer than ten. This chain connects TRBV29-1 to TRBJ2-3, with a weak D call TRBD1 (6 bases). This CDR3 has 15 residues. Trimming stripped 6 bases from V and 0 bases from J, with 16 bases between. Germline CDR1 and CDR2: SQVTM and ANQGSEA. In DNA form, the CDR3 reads TGCAGCGTGGGGGCGGGCCTTGGAAGCACAGATACGCAGTATTTT. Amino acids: CSVGAGLGSTDTQYF.

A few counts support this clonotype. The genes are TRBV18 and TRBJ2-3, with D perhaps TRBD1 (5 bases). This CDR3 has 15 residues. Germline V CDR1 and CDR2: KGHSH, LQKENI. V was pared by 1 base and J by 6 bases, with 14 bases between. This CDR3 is CASSPQGIPVDTQYF. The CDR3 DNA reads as TGTGCCAGCTCACCACAGGGGATCCCAGTTGATACGCAGTATTTT.

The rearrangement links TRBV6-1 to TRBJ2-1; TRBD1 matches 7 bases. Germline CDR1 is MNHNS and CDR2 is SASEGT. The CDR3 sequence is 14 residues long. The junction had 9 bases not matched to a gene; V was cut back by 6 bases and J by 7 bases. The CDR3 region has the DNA TGTGCCAGCAGCCCCGACAGGGTGGGGAATGAGCAGTTCTTC. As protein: CASSPDRVGNEQFF.

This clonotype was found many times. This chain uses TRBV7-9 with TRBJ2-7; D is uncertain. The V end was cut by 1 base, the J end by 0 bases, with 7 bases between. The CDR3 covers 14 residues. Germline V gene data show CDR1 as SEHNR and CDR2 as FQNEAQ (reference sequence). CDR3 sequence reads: CASSLDGRSYEQYF. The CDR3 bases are TGTGCCAGCAGCTTAGACGGTCGCTCCTACGAGCAGTACTTC.

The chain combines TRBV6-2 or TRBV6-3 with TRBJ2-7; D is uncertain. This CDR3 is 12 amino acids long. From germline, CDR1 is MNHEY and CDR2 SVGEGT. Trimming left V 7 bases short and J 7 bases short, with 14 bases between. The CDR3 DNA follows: TGTGCCAGCACTCGGACCATGGGGGAGCAGTACTTC. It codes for CASTRTMGEQYF.

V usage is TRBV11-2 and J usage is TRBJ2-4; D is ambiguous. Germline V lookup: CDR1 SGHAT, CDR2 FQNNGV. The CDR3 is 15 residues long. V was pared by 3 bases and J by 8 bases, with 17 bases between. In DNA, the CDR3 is TGTGCCAGCAGCTTCCTACACGGCCCGACGCACATTCAGTACTTC. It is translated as CASSFLHGPTHIQYF.

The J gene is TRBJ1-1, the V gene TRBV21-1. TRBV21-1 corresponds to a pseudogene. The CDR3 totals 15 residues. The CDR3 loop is CASSNRLSHWTGDFF. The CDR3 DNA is TGTGCCAGCAGCAACAGACTTTCTCACTGGACAGGGGATTTCTTT.

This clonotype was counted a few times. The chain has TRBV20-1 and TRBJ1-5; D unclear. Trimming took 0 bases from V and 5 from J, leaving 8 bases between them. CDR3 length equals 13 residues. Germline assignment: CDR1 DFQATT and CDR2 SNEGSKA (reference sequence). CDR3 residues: CSARDWQDQPQHF. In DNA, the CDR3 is TGCAGTGCTAGAGATTGGCAAGATCAGCCCCAGCATTTT.

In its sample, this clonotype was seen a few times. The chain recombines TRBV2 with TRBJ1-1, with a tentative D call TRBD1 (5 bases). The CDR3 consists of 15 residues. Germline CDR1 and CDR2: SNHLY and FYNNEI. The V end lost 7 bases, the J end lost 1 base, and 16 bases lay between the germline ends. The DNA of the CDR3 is TGTGCCAGCACCCGAGAGACGGGGACGAACACTGAAGCTTTCTTT. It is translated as CASTRETGTNTEAFF.

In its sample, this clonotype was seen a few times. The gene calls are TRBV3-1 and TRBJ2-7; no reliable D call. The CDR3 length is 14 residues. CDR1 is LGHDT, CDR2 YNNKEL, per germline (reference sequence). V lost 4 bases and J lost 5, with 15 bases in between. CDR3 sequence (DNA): TGTGCCAGCAGCCCCGGTTCGGTGGGGAACGAGCAGTACTTC. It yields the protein CASSPGSVGNEQYF.

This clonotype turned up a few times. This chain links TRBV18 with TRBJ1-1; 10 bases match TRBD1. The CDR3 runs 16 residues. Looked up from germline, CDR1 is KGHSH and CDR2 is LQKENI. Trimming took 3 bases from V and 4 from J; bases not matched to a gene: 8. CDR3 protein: CASSPSTGGIGTEAFF. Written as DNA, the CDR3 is TGTGCCAGCTCACCTTCGACAGGGGGCATTGGCACTGAAGCTTTCTTT.

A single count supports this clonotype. Here the CDR3 DNA reads TGTGCCAGCAGCTGGCAGGGACAGGCCTTCTTC. This sequence encodes CASSWQGQAFF. This chain joins TRBV5-4 and TRBJ2-1; 8 bases map to TRBD1. The CDR3 sequence is 11 residues long. CDR1 SGHNT and CDR2 YYREEE come from the germline V gene (reference sequence). V shed 3 bases and J 16 bases; nucleotides not matched to a gene: 6.

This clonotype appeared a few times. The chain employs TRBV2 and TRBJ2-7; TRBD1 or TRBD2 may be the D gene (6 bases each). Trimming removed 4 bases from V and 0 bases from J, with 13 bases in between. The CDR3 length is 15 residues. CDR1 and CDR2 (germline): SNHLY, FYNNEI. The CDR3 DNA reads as TGTGCCAGCAGTGTGGGGGGCCCAAACTCCTACGAGCAGTACTTC. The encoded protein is CASSVGGPNSYEQYF. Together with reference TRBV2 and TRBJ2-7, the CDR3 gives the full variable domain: EPEVTQTPSHQVTQMGQEVILRCVPISNHLYFYWYRQILGQKVEFLVSFYNNEISEKSEIFDDQFSVERPDGSNFTLKIRSTKLEDSAMYFCASSVGGPNSYEQYFGPGTRLTVT.

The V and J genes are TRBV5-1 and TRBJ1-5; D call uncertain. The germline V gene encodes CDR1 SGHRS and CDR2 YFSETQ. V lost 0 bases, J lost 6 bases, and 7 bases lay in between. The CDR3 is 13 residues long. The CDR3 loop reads CASSLDGFQPQHF. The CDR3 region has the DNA TGCGCCAGCAGCTTGGATGGTTTTCAGCCCCAGCATTTT.

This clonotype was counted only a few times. The CDR3 region is CSARVSGPYEQYF. The CDR3 DNA sequence: TGCAGTGCTAGGGTCTCGGGGCCCTACGAGCAGTACTTC. This chain links TRBV20-1 with TRBJ2-7; D is perhaps TRBD1 or TRBD2 (5 bases each). V was pared by 3 bases and J by 2 bases, with 11 bases between. The CDR3 covers 13 residues. The germline CDR1 and CDR2 sequences are DFQATT and SNEGSKA (reference sequence).

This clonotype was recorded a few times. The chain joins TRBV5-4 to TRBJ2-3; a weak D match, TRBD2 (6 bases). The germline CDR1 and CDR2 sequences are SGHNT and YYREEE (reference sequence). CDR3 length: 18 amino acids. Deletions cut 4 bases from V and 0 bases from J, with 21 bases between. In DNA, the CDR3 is TGTGCCAGCAGCGGGGCTCGACTAGGTCAATCTAGCACAGATACGCAGTATTTT. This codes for CASSGARLGQSSTDTQYF. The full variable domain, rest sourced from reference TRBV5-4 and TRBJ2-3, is ETGVTQSPTHLIKTRGQQVTLRCSSQSGHNTVSWYQQALGQGPQFIFQYYREEENGRGNFPPRFSGLQFPNYSSELNVNALELDDSALYLCASSGARLGQSSTDTQYFGPGTRLTVL.

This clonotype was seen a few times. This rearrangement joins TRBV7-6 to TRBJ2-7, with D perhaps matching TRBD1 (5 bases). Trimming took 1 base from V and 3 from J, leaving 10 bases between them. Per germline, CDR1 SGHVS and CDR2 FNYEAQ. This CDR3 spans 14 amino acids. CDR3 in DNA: TGTGCCAGCAGCTTAGACATTACAGGCTACGAGCAGTACTTC. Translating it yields CASSLDITGYEQYF.